Listed below are T cell receptor beta chains from one sample, sequenced in a study of blood T cell repertoires in COVID-19. TCRdb keeps only in-frame clones here, not all; method: immunoSEQ multiplex PCR. The sample holds approximately 140,000 clones; 84% are singletons and the top ten take about 4%. Sample: PBMCs or T cells enriched from blood (not recorded which). The receptor source for this set is a man aged 45-65 years in a cohort exposed to, infected with or recovered from COVID-19 (not recorded which). Both conserved end residues are part of each CDR3.

J,V,CDR3
TRBJ2-6,TRBV27,CASSLGQGRSGANVLTF
TRBJ1-6,TRBV11-3,CASSLDQASPLHF
TRBJ1-2,TRBV27,CASSFGQGSYGYTF
TRBJ1-2,TRBV7-2,CASRGGRGVAYGYTF
TRBJ2-3,TRBV7-6,CASSFRLAGVITDTQYF
TRBJ1-2,TRBV9,CASSVGDRAYGYTF
TRBJ1-3,TRBV20-1,CSASSGQGLDYSGNTIYF
TRBJ2-1,TRBV2,CASSDGDFPTEQFF
TRBJ1-4,TRBV6-2/TRBV6-3,CASSVPTYEKLFF
TRBJ2-1,TRBV7-8,CASSLVGGWNEQFF
TRBJ1-4,TRBV19,CASKISGPTNEKLFF
TRBJ2-4,TRBV5-4,CASSPGTAKNIQYF
TRBJ2-7,TRBV9,CASSAETGNNEQYF
TRBJ2-7,TRBV6-5,CASSYGGQGAYEQYF
TRBJ2-5,TRBV5-1,CASSLVASGGGPQETQYF
TRBJ2-1,TRBV4-1,CASSQFRSSYNEQFF
TRBJ2-1,TRBV9,CASSPRTGSIDEQFF
TRBJ2-7,TRBV30,CAWRTSGSNSYEQYF
TRBJ2-3,TRBV18,CASSPRGGDTQYF
TRBJ2-1,TRBV2,CASSDQGSLNNEQFF
TRBJ1-5,TRBV7-2,CASSSLDSNQPQHF
TRBJ2-5,TRBV7-2,CASSFLRDTSETQYF